This passage covers 5 T cell receptor beta chains from one sample sequenced in a study of T cells in Graves' hyperthyroidism and ophthalmopathy. Authors of the study amplified TCR beta CDR3 regions from RNA transcripts. A set of HTBI primers served as the primers for a first-round RT-PCR of the TCR CDR3. In TCRdb, the multiplex PCR reads were re-called with MiXCR into one record per CDR3 protein. The table lists hundreds of thousands of distinct CDR3 sequences, 12% to 15% of them singletons. Sequenced material: blood. The receptors originated from a young woman with Graves' hyperthyroidism.

The table lists this clonotype with a few counts. This may arise from a read error, as a much more abundant clone is one base away. The chain employs TRBV7-9 and TRBJ1-1, with a weak D call TRBD1 (6 bases). The CDR3 consists of 12 residues. CDR1 and CDR2 (germline): SEHNR, FQNEAQ (reference sequence). The V end lost 3 bases, the J end lost 8 bases, and 10 bases lay between the germline ends. CDR3 region: CASSFFGTEAFF. The CDR3, as DNA: TGTGCCAGCAGCTTTTTCGGGACAGAAGCTTTCTTT.

This clonotype was counted many times. The CDR3 spells CASSLFTVYGYTF. In DNA form, the CDR3 reads TGTGCCAGCAGTTTATTCACAGTCTATGGCTACACCTTC. This rearrangement joins TRBV28 to TRBJ1-2; no clear D gene. V gave up 1 base and J gave up 4 bases, with 7 bases separating them. In germline, CDR1 is MDHEN, CDR2 SYDVKM. This CDR3 is built from 13 residues.

This clonotype turned up a few times. V is TRBV4-1 and J is TRBJ1-2; 9 bases map to TRBD1. Germline V CDR1 and CDR2: MGHRA, YSYEKL. With V trimmed by 4 bases and J by 5 bases, 8 bases remained unmatched. The CDR3 spans 15 residues. The CDR3, as DNA: TGCGCCAGCAGCCCGACCCCCGGGACAGGGTATGGCTACACCTTC. Translated, it gives CASSPTPGTGYGYTF.

This clonotype has a count of ten or more. The chain is built from TRBV6-2 or TRBV6-3 and TRBJ2-2; D perhaps matches TRBD1 (5 bases). The CDR3 length is 14 residues. Trimming took off 6 bases at V and 1 base at J, with 9 bases between the two ends. Germline V gives CDR1 MNHEY, CDR2 SVGEGT. The CDR3 nucleotides read TGTGCCAGCAGCCGTGACAGGAACACCGGGGAGCTGTTTTTT. This translates into CASSRDRNTGELFF.

This clonotype was counted at least ten times. The rearrangement links TRBV2 to TRBJ2-7, with TRBD1 matching 9 bases. Germline V lookup: CDR1 SNHLY, CDR2 FYNNEI. After removal of 9 bases from V and 5 bases from J, the junction contained 14 bases not matched to a gene. CDR3 length: 15 residues. This CDR3 reads CASSDTGQGTDEQYF. In nucleotides, the CDR3 is TGTGCCAGTTCCGATACGGGACAGGGAACGGACGAGCAGTACTTC.